This T cell receptor beta chain was recovered during a study of naive and memory T cell subsets. Whole-study results and caveats: Naive repertoires, especially CD8, held a few larger clonotypes, possibly memory cells re-expressing CD45RA. TCR abundance followed a power law differing between naive and memory subsets.

The CDR3 spans 11 residues. V lost 8 bases, J lost 6 bases, and 11 bases lay in between. Germline V CDR1 and CDR2: SQVTM, ANQGSEA. Two oligonucleotides, mixed equimolar, formed the beta constant-region primer covering TRBC1 and TRBC2. The ligated cDNA underwent four PCR rounds using SP2 and nested alpha and beta constant-region primers. In TCRdb, the UMI-ligation and nested PCR reads were re-called with MiXCR into one record per CDR3 protein. The sample shows around 140,000 distinct CDR3 sequences, approximately 21% of them seen only once. Four subsets defined by CD45RA and CD27 were sorted after CD3, CD4, CD8 and live/dead staining. This clonotype was seen a few times. Its specificity is unknown.

Material for sequencing was naive CD8+ T cells from blood. The sequence was collected from a human donor in good health. J is TRBJ2-1 and V is TRBV29-1; TRBD2 is a possible D gene (5 bases). CDR3 amino acids: CSPVAGNEQFF. The CDR3 DNA sequence: TGCAGCCCGGTGGCGGGCAATGAGCAGTTCTTC.